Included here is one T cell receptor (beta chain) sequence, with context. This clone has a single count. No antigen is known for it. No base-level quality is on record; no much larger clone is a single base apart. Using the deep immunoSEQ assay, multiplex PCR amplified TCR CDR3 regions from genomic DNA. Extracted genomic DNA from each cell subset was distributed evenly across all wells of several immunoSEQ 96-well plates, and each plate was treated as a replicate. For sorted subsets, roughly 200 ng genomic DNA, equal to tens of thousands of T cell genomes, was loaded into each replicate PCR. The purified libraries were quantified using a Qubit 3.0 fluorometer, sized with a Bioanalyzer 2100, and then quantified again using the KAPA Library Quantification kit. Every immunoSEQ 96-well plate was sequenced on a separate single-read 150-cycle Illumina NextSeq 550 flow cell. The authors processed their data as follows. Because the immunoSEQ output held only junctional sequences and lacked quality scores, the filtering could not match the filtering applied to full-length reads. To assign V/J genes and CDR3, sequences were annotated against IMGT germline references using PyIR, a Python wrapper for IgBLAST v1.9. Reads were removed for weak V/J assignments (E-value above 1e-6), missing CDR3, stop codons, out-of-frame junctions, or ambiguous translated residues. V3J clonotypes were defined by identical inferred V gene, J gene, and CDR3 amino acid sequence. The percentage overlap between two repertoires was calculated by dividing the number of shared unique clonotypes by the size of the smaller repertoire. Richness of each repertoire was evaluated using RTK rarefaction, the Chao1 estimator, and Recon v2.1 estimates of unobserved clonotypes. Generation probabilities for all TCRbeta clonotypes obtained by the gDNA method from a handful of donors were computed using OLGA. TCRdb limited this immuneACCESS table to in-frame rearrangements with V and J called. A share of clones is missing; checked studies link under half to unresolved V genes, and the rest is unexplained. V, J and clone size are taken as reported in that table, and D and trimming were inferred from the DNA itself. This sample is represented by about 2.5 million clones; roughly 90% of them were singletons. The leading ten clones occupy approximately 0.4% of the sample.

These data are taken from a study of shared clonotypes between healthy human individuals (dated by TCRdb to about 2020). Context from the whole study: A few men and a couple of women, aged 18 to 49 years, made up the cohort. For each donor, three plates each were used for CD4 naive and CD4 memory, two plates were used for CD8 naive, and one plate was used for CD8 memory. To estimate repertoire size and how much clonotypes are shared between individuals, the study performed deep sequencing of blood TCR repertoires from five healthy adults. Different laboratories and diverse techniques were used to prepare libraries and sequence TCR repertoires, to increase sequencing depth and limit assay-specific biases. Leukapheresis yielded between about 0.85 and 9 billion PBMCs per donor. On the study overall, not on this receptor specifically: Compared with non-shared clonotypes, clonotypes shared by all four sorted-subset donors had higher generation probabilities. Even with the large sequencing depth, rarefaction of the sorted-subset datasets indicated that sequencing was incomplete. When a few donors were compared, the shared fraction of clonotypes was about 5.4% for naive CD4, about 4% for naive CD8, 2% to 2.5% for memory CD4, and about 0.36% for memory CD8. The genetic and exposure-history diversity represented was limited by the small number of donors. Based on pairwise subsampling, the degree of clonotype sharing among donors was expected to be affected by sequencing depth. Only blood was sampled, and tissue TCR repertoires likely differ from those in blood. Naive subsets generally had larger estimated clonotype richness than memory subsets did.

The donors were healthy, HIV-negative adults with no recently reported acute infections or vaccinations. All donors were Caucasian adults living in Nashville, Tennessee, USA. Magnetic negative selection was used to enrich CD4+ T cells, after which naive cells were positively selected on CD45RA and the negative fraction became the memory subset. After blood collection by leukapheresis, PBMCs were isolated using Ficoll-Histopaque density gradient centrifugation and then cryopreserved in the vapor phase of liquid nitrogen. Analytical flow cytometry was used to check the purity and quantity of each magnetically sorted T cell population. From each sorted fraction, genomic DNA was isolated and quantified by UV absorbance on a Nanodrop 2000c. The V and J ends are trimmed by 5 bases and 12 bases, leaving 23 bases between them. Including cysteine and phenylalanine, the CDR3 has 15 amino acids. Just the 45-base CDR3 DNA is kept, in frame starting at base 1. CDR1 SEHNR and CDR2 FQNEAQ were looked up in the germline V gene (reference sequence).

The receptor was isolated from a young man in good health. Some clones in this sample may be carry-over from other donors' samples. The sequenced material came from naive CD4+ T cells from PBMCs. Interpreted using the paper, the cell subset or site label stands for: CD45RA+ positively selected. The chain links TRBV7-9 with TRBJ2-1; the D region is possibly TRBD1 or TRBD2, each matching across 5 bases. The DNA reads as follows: TGTGCCAGCAGCCCCGGACTCCACAGATTTGGGGGGCAGTTCTTC. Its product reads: CASSPGLHRFGGQFF. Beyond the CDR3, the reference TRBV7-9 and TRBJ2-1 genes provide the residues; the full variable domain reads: DTGVSQNPRHKITKRGQNVTFRCDPISEHNRLYWYRQTLGQGPEFLTYFQNEAQLEKSRLLSDRFSAERPKGSFSTLEIQRTEQGDSAMYLCASSPGLHRFGGQFFGPGTRLTVL.